This T cell receptor beta chain stems from a study of technical replicates of blood from a few donors. CDR3 length: 18 amino acids. Germline V gene data show CDR1 as LNHNV and CDR2 as YYDKDF (reference sequence). V was pared by 0 bases and J by 5 bases, with 22 bases between. Profiled with immunoSEQ multiplex PCR; TCRdb holds only in-frame clones, not every one. Of 65,000 to 85,000 clones in the sample, 95% to 97% were seen once. The receptor comes from a human donor in good health. Sequenced sample: T cells isolated from PBMCs. V usage is TRBV15 and J usage is TRBJ1-2; D is possibly TRBD1 (5 bases). CDR3 bases: TGTGCCACCAGCAGAGATGGTCACGGGTTGGGGGGGGATTATGGCTACACCTTC. Protein product: CATSRDGHGLGGDYGYTF.